The clone carrying this TCR beta chain was seen a few times. Its antigen is still unknown. The data stem from a study of beta chain features in type 1 diabetes. Study findings and constraints: Among type 1 diabetes patients, VDJ junctions had fewer insertions and more deletions.

Trimming cost V 4 bases and J 6 bases; bases outside gene matches: 5. CDR1 and CDR2 (germline): SGHTS, YDEGEE. This CDR3 spans 15 amino acids. As every portion of the isolated RNA was reverse transcribed, the sequencing read expressed TCRB transcripts. The repertoire was sequenced with immunoSEQ multiplex PCR; TCRdb's copy has only in-frame clones and lacks some. Among about 900,000 clones listed, about a sixth were seen once. The gene calls are TRBV5-8 and TRBJ2-3, with TRBD2 identical over 13 bases. This TCR was recovered from a woman under 30 in good health. Specimen: naive CD4+ T cells from blood. The CDR3 loop is CASSAGLAGVDTQYF. CDR3 DNA: TGTGCCAGCAGCGCTGGACTAGCGGGAGTGGATACGCAGTATTTT. The full variable domain, in which reference TRBV5-8 and TRBJ2-3 provide the parts outside the CDR3, is EAGVTQSPTHLIKTRGQQATLRCSPISGHTSVYWYQQALGLGLQFLLWYDEGEERNRGNFPPRFSGRQFPNYSSELNVNALELEDSALYLCASSAGLAGVDTQYFGPGTRLTVL.